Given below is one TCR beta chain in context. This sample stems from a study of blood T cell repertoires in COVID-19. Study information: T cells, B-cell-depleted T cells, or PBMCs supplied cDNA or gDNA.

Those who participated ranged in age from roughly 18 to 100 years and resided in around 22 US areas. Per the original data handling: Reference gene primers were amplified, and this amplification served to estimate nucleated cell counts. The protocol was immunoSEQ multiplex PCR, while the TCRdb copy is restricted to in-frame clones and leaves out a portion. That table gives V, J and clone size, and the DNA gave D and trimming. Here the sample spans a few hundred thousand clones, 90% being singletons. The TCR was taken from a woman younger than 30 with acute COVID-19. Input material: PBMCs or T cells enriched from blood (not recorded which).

The CDR3 region has the DNA TGTGCCAGCAGTTACAGGGACAGCTCCTATAATTCACCCCTCCACTTT. This encodes CASSYRDSSYNSPLHF. The V gene is TRBV27, the J gene TRBJ1-6, with 7 nucleotides matching TRBD1. The J segment lost 0 bases and the V segment lost 4 bases, leaving 3 bases of the junction unmatched. This CDR3 spans 16 amino acids. From germline, CDR1 is MNHEY and CDR2 SMNVEV (reference sequence).